Below, 19 T cell receptor beta chains from the same sample are listed, as sequenced in a study of blood T cell repertoires in COVID-19. The protocol was immunoSEQ multiplex PCR, while the TCRdb copy is restricted to in-frame clones and leaves out a portion. The repertoire has roughly 230,000 clones, 90% of them found once; the top ten carry 2.1%. Sequenced sample: peripheral blood. Receptors originate from a woman aged 60-75 years with COVID-19, enrolled during active disease.

CDR3 amino acids: CASRLGTGGGETQYF. For the CDR3, the DNA is TGCGCCAGCAGGCTTGGGACAGGGGGCGGAGAGACCCAGTACTTC. The chain is built from TRBV5-1 and TRBJ2-5; 12 bases match TRBD1. CDR1 is SGHRS, CDR2 YFSETQ, per germline. CDR3 size: 15 residues. The junction had 6 bases not matched to a gene; V was cut back by 5 bases and J by 4 bases.

The genes are TRBV7-2 and TRBJ2-1; maybe TRBD2 (5 bases). The germline V and J ends were trimmed by 5 bases and 6 bases, with 14 bases remaining between them. The germline V gene encodes CDR1 SGHTA and CDR2 FQGNSA. The CDR3 is 14 amino acids. CDR3 in amino acids: CASSPLLAGNEQFF. In DNA, the CDR3 is TGTGCCAGCAGCCCCTTGTTGGCGGGCAATGAGCAGTTCTTC.

The V call is TRBV4-1, the J call TRBJ1-6; unclear D gene. V was shortened by 0 bases and J by 2 bases, with 11 bases between the two germline ends. Germline loops: CDR1 MGHRA, CDR2 YSYEKL. The CDR3 contains 17 residues. The CDR3 region has the DNA TGCGCCAGCAGCCAAGAATTTCGGAGCCCCTATAATTCACCCCTCCACTTT. It specifies CASSQEFRSPYNSPLHF.

V and J are TRBV6-5 and TRBJ1-6; weak D call: TRBD1 (6 bases). This CDR3 is built from 14 residues. Germline assignment: CDR1 MNHEY and CDR2 SVGAGI. V lost 6 bases and J lost 9, with 15 bases in between. DNA for the CDR3: TGTGCCAGCAGGCCCGGACAGAATCTTTCACCCCTCCACTTT. Translation: CASRPGQNLSPLHF.

The chain combines TRBV11-2 with TRBJ2-1, with 7 bases that match TRBD2. This CDR3 is built from 18 residues. Germline CDR1 SGHAT, CDR2 FQNNGV. V gave up 3 bases and J gave up 10 bases; unmatched junction bases: 21. Here the CDR3 DNA reads TGTGCCAGCAGCTTCCGTGGGGCTAGCGGACCGATAGGTGAGGAGCAGTTCTTC. It is translated as CASSFRGASGPIGEEQFF. The full variable domain, completed using reference TRBV11-2 and TRBJ2-1, is EAGVAQSPRYKIIEKRQSVAFWCNPISGHATLYWYQQILGQGPKLLIQFQNNGVVDDSQLPKDRFSAERLKGVDSTLKIQPAKLEDSAVYLCASSFRGASGPIGEEQFFGPGTRLTVL.

V gene TRBV27 combines with J gene TRBJ1-2, with 9 bases that match TRBD1. CDR1 and CDR2 from the germline V gene are MNHEY and SMNVEV (reference sequence). V lost 6 bases and J lost 3; bases outside the gene matches: 8. The CDR3 loop spans 15 amino acids. CDR3 nucleotides: TGTGCCAGCAGGGATACAGGGGGCGCAGACTATGGCTACACCTTC. Encoded protein: CASRDTGGADYGYTF.

The chain recombines TRBV5-1 with TRBJ1-6; TRBD1 might be the D (5 bases). The CDR3 extends over 16 amino acids. Germline CDR1 SGHRS, CDR2 YFSETQ. Trimming cost V 0 bases and J 9 bases, with 16 bases left between them. The CDR3 here is CASSLEFWGGGSPLHF. In DNA, the CDR3 is TGCGCCAGCAGCTTGGAGTTCTGGGGCGGGGGTTCACCCCTCCACTTT.

V usage is TRBV19 and J usage is TRBJ1-1; D gene uncertain. The CDR3 runs 12 residues. Trimming stripped 10 bases from V and 4 bases from J, with 13 bases between. Germline CDR1 is LNHDA and CDR2 is SQIVND (reference sequence). The CDR3 DNA reads TGTGCCACGACATTTATGGGCACTGAAGCTTTCTTT. Its translation is CATTFMGTEAFF.

V gene TRBV6-2 or TRBV6-3 combines with J gene TRBJ2-4; TRBD2 is a possible D gene (5 bases). V lost 0 bases and J 1 base, leaving 22 bases between the germline ends. Germline lookup yields CDR1 MNHEY and CDR2 SVGEGT. The CDR3 loop spans 20 amino acids. The CDR3 loop reads CASSYSMNRKPSGAKNIQYF. For the CDR3, the DNA is TGTGCCAGCAGTTACTCGATGAACAGAAAGCCCTCGGGGGCCAAAAACATTCAGTACTTC.

V usage is TRBV19 and J usage is TRBJ2-5, with D possibly TRBD2 on 5 matching bases. The length of the CDR3 is 15 residues. The V gene's germline CDR1 is LNHDA and CDR2 SQIVND (reference sequence). Trimming left V 4 bases short and J 5 bases short, with 17 bases between. The CDR3 protein is CASSNRDVARETQYF. The CDR3 bases are TGTGCCAGTAGTAACCGGGATGTTGCCAGGGAGACCCAGTACTTC.

There are a few counts of this clone. This sequence joins TRBV6-5 and TRBJ2-7; 11 bases fit TRBD1. The germline V gene encodes CDR1 MNHEY and CDR2 SVGAGI. J lost 6 bases, V lost 0 bases, and 7 bases had no gene match. This CDR3 region has 16 residues. CDR3 amino acids: CASSYSLDRGLIEQYF. The CDR3 DNA sequence: TGTGCCAGCAGTTACTCCCTGGACAGGGGGCTAATCGAGCAGTACTTC.

The rearrangement uses TRBV19 and TRBJ1-4; D is unclear. Looked up from germline, CDR1 is LNHDA and CDR2 is SQIVND (reference sequence). Trimming removed 6 bases at V and 5 bases at J, with 10 bases between. The CDR3 runs to 13 residues. The chain's CDR3 is CASSRNSNEKLFF. The CDR3 DNA reads as TGTGCCAGTAGCAGGAATTCAAATGAAAAACTGTTTTTT.

This chain joins TRBV7-2 and TRBJ2-3; possibly TRBD2 for D (6 bases). V was trimmed by 2 bases and J by 1 base, leaving 7 bases between them. The CDR3 runs to 14 residues. Germline-derived CDR1 and CDR2 are SGHTA and FQGNSA. CDR3 nucleotides: TGTGCCAGCAGCTTATCGGGGGGCACAGATACGCAGTATTTT. Translated: CASSLSGGTDTQYF.

This clone appeared a few times. The V and J genes are TRBV3-1 (or the pseudogene TRBV3-2) and TRBJ1-5; D possibly corresponds to TRBD1 (6 bases). Trimming shortened V by 1 base and J by 2 bases, and 15 bases separated the two germline ends. The germline CDR1 and CDR2 sequences are LGHDT and YNNKEL (reference sequence). This CDR3 region has 17 residues. CDR3 protein: CASSQGSGVIGNQPQHF. Here the CDR3 DNA reads TGTGCCAGCAGCCAAGGCTCAGGGGTGATAGGCAATCAGCCCCAGCATTTT.

This rearrangement joins TRBV6-1 to TRBJ2-7; TRBD1 might be the D (6 bases). The V end lost 3 bases, the J end lost 0 bases, and 9 bases lay between the germline ends. The CDR3 consists of 14 residues. Germline CDR1 MNHNS, CDR2 SASEGT. CDR3 coding DNA: TGTGCCAGCAGTGAGACAGGACGCTCCTACGAGCAGTACTTC. It is translated as CASSETGRSYEQYF.

This clone was observed once. This chain links TRBV6-1 with TRBJ1-2; 9 bases line up with TRBD1. Germline V CDR1 and CDR2: MNHNS, SASEGT. The CDR3 covers 15 residues. V lost 3 bases, J lost 4 bases, and 6 bases stayed unmatched. CDR3 sequence reads: CASSDTGGIAYGYTF. The DNA of the CDR3 is TGTGCCAGCAGTGATACAGGGGGCATTGCCTATGGCTACACCTTC.

This clone showed up just once. The J gene is TRBJ1-3, the V gene TRBV4-1; the D gene is possibly TRBD1 (6 bases). This CDR3 has 19 residues. Germline-derived CDR1 and CDR2 are MGHRA and YSYEKL. Trimming cost V 2 bases and J 0 bases, with 20 bases left between them. CDR3 sequence: CASSQTPWTVLRSGNTIYF. DNA of the CDR3: TGCGCCAGCAGCCAAACCCCCTGGACAGTGCTTCGCTCTGGAAACACCATATATTTT.

The J gene is TRBJ2-2, the V gene TRBV4-2; weak D call: TRBD1 (6 bases). The CDR3 is 14 amino acids. V lost 4 bases, J lost 1 base, and 7 bases lay in between. Germline V CDR1 and CDR2: LGHNA, YNFKEQ. CDR3 sequence: CASSRGRNTGELFF. The CDR3 DNA reads TGTGCCAGCAGCCGGGGGCGGAACACCGGGGAGCTGTTTTTT.

The chain is built from TRBV2 and TRBJ2-6, with D possibly being TRBD1 (6 bases). V was pared by 4 bases and J by 1 base, with 17 bases between. Germline assignment: CDR1 SNHLY and CDR2 FYNNEI. The CDR3 covers 18 residues. The CDR3 sequence is CASSGQQGFGSGANVLTF. Here the CDR3 DNA reads TGTGCCAGCAGTGGTCAACAGGGTTTTGGGTCTGGGGCCAACGTCCTGACTTTC.